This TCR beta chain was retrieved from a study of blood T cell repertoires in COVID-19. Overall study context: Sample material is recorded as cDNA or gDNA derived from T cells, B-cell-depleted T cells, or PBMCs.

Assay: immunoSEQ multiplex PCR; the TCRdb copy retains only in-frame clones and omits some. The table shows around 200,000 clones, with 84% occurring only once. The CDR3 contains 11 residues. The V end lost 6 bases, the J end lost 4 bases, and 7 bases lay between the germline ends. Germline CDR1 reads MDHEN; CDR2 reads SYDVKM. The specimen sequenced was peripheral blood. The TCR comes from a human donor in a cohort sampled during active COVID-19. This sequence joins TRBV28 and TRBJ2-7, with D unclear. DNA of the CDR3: TGTGCCAGCAGCCTCGAGTACGAGCAGTACTTC. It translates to CASSLEYEQYF.